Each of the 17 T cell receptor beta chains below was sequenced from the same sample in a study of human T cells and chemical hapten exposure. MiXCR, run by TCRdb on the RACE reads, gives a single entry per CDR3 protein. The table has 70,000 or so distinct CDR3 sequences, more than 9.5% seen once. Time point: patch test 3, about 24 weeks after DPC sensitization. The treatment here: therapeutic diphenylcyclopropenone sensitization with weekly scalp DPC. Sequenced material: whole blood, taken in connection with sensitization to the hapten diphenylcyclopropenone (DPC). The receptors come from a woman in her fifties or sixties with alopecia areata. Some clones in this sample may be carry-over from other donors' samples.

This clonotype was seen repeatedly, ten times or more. CDR3 protein: CASKRVGVYEQYF. CDR3 DNA: TGTGCCAGCAAGCGGGTGGGAGTCTACGAGCAGTACTTC. The rearrangement joins TRBV27 to TRBJ2-7, with TRBD2 as a possible D gene (6 bases). Trimming shortened V by 7 bases and J by 3 bases, and 13 bases separated the two germline ends. Germline CDR1 MNHEY, CDR2 SMNVEV (reference sequence). CDR3 length equals 13 residues.

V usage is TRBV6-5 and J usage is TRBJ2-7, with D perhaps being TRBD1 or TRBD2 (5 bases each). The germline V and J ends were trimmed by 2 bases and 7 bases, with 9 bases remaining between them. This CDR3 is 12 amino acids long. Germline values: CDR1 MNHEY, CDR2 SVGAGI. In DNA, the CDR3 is TGTGCCAGCAGTTACGGGGGTGAGGAGCAGTACTTC. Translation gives CASSYGGEEQYF.

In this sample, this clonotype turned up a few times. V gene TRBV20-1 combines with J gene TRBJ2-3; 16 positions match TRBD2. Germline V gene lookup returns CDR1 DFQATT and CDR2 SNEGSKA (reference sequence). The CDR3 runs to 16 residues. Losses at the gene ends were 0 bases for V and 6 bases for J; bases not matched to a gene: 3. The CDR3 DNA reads TGCAGTGCTAGAGATCCGGGACTAGCGGGAGGGGATACGCAGTATTTT. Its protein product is CSARDPGLAGGDTQYF.

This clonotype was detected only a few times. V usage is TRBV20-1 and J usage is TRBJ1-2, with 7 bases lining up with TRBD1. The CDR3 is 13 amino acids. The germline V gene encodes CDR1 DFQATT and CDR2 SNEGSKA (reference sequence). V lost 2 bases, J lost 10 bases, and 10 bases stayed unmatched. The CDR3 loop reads CSARLSVGTVYTF. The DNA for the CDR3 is TGCAGTGCTAGACTCTCTGTGGGGACAGTCTACACCTTC.

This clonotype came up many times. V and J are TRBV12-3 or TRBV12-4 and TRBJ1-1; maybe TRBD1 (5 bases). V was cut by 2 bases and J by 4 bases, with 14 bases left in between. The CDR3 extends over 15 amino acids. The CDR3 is CASSLRAGTSTEAFF. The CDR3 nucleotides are TGTGCCAGCAGTTTAAGGGCAGGGACGAGCACTGAAGCTTTCTTT.

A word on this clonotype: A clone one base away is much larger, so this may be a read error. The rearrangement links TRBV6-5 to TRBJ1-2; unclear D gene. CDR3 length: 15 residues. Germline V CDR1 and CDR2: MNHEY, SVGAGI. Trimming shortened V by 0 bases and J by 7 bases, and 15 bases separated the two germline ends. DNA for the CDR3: TGTGCCAGCAGTTACTCGATGGCCCCAGTCGGTGGCTACACCTTC. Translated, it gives CASSYSMAPVGGYTF.

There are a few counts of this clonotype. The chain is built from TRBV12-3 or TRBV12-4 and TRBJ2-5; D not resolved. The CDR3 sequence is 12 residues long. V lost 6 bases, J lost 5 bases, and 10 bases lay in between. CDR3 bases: TGTGCCAGCAGCATCCAGATGGAGACCCAGTACTTC. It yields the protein CASSIQMETQYF.

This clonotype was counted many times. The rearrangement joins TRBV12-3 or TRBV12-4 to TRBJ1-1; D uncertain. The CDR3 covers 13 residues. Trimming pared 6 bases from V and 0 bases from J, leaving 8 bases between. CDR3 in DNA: TGTGCCAGCAGCTTGCGCGTGAACACTGAAGCTTTCTTT. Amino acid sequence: CASSLRVNTEAFF.

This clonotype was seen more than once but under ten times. CDR3 protein: CASSRPSGTGVEQYF. DNA for the CDR3: TGTGCCAGCTCACGCCCCTCCGGGACAGGGGTCGAGCAGTACTTC. The chain employs TRBV18 and TRBJ2-7; TRBD1 matches 10 bases. The J segment lost 6 bases and the V segment lost 4 bases, leaving 9 bases of the junction unmatched. The CDR3 runs to 15 residues. Germline values: CDR1 KGHSH, CDR2 LQKENI.

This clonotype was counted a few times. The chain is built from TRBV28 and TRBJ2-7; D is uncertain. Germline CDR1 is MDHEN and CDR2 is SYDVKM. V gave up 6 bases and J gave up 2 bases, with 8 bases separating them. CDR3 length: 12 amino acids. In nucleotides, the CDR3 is TGTGCCAGCAGACTCGGTCCCTACGAGCAGTACTTC. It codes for CASRLGPYEQYF.

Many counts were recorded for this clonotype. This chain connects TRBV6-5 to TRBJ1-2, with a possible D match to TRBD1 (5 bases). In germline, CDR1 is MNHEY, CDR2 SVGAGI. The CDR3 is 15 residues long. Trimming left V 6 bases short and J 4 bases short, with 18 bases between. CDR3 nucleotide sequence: TGTGCCAGCAGGGTCAGTCAGGGCGTAGGCTATGGCTACACCTTC. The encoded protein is CASRVSQGVGYGYTF.

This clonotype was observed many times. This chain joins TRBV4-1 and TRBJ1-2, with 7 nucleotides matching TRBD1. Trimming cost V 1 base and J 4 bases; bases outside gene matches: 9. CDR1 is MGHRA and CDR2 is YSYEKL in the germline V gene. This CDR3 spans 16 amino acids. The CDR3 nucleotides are TGCGCCAGCAGCCAAGCCGGGGACAGTGACTTCTATGGCTACACCTTC. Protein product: CASSQAGDSDFYGYTF.

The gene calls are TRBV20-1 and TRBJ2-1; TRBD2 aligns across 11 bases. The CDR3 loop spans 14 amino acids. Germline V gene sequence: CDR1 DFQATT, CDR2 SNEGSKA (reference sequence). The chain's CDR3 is CSCLAGGSYNEQFF. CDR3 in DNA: TGCAGCTGCCTAGCGGGAGGATCCTACAATGAGCAGTTCTTC.

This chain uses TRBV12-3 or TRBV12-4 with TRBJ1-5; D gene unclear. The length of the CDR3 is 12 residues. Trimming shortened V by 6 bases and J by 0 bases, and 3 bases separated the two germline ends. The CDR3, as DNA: TGTGCCAGCAGATATAGCAATCAGCCCCAGCATTTT. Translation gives CASRYSNQPQHF.

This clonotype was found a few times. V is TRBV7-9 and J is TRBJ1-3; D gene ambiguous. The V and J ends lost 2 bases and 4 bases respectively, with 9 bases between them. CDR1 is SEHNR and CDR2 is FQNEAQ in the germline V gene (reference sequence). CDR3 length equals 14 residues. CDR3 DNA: TGTGCCAGCAGCTTATTAGACTCCGGAAACACCATATATTTT. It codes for CASSLLDSGNTIYF.

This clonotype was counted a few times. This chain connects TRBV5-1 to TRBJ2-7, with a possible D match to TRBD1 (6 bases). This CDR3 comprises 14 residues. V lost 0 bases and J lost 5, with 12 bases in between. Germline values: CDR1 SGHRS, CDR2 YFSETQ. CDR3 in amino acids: CASSLGNAGDEQYF. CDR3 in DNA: TGCGCCAGCAGCTTGGGAAATGCAGGGGACGAGCAGTACTTC.

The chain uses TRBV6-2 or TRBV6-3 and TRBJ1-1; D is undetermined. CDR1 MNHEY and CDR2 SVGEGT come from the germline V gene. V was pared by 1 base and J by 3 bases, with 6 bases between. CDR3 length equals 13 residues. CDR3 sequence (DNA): TGTGCCAGCAGTTACTTTACAGACACTGAAGCTTTCTTT. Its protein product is CASSYFTDTEAFF.